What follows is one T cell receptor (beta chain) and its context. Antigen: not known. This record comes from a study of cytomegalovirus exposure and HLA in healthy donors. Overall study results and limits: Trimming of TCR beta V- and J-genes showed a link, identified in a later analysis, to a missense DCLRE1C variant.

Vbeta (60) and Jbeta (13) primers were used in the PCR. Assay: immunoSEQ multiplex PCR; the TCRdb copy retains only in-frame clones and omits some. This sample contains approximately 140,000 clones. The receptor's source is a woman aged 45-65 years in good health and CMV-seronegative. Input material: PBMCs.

The CDR3 DNA follows: TGTGCCACCTTACCCAGTGGAGATTTGAACACTGAAGCTTTCTTT. As protein: CATLPSGDLNTEAFF. The V call is TRBV28, the J call TRBJ1-1; D call uncertain. V lost 10 bases and J lost 0, with 18 bases in between. The germline CDR1 and CDR2 sequences are MDHEN and SYDVKM. The CDR3 is 15 amino acids.